The T cell receptor beta chain described here comes from a study of blood T cell repertoires in COVID-19. Sequencing was performed with immunoSEQ multiplex PCR; in TCRdb, only in-frame clones are kept and a portion is missing. The sample shows around 260,000 clones, 88% of them seen only once. CDR1 is MDHEN and CDR2 is SYDVKM in the germline V gene. This CDR3 contains 15 residues. The junction had 7 bases not matched to a gene; V was cut back by 6 bases and J by 2 bases. This chain links TRBV28 with TRBJ1-1, with 9 nucleotides matching TRBD1. The TCR sequence derives from a human donor in a cohort sampled during active COVID-19. The sequencing sample was made of peripheral blood. CDR3 in DNA: TGTGCCAGCAGCCGACAGGGGGATCCTAACACTGAAGCTTTCTTT. Protein: CASSRQGDPNTEAFF.